This T cell receptor beta chain was profiled in a study of cytomegalovirus exposure and HLA in healthy donors. Overall study: Earlier, 150 million to 200 million T cells were analyzed, and fewer than 120 million unique TCR beta sequences were found among them.

V was pared by 3 bases and J by 1 base, with 6 bases of the junction left unmatched. The CDR3 extends over 16 amino acids. Germline values: CDR1 MNHEY, CDR2 SMNVEV (reference sequence). The table lists this clone with a few counts. Antigen specificity is unknown. Study results and caveats: HLA alleles showed associations with roughly 17,000 TCR beta sequences in a later analysis, at a 0.05 false discovery rate. A few V segments could not be told apart, such as TRBV6-2 and TRBV6-3, and were left out.

Primers included in the PCR were 60 Vbeta and 13 Jbeta primers. The assay was immunoSEQ multiplex PCR, and TCRdb's table has in-frame clones only and misses some. The table has more than 80,000 clones, around 76% seen once. The sequence derives from a human donor in good health. The specimen sequenced was PBMCs. The genes are TRBV27 and TRBJ2-5; 9 bases match TRBD1. Here the CDR3 reads CASSFRGTGLQETQYF. As DNA, the CDR3 is TGTGCCAGCAGTTTCCGCGGGACAGGGCTCCAAGAGACCCAGTACTTC.